The sequence of this T cell receptor beta chain was determined in a study of blood T cells in healthy people across ages. This clonotype was counted many times. The V gene's germline CDR1 is MNHEY and CDR2 SVGEGT. V lost 0 bases, J lost 9 bases, and 21 bases lay in between. This CDR3 contains 17 residues. For the second PCR, which ran for about 6 to 11 cycles, a sample-barcoded 5' primer and a J-beta primer mix were used. CDR3-containing paired-end reads numbered at least 2.5 million in each sample. In TCRdb, the 5' RACE reads were re-called with MiXCR into one record per CDR3 protein. The sample has about 590,000 distinct CDR3 sequences; approximately 30% are singletons.

The clonotype comes from a woman older than 75 in good health. The rearrangement uses TRBV6-2 or TRBV6-3 and TRBJ2-1; D possibly corresponds to TRBD2 (6 bases). Sequencing input: blood. This CDR3 reads CASSYSMGLALATEQFF. CDR3 bases: TGTGCCAGCAGTTACTCGATGGGCCTAGCGTTGGCCACTGAGCAGTTCTTC.